This T cell receptor (beta chain) was found in a study of CD8+ T cells in alopecia areata. RNA, once extracted, was reverse transcribed into cDNA for use as the sequencing template. The data were produced by immunoSEQ multiplex PCR, yet TCRdb's version contains in-frame clones alone and is incomplete. The data hold roughly 250,000 clones, with 67% observed a single time. The CDR3 runs to 14 residues. CDR1 is SGHRS and CDR2 is YFSETQ in the germline V gene. V was shortened by 0 bases and J by 1 base, with 7 bases between the two germline ends. Lesional scalp punch biopsies and peripheral blood were collected from alopecia areata patients.

The rearrangement links TRBV5-1 to TRBJ2-5; D is undetermined. The sequencing here drew on CD4+ T cells sorted from blood, taken at week 0. The receptor was derived from a human donor with alopecia areata. CDR3 amino acids: CASSLEQTQETQYF. The CDR3 region has the DNA TGCGCCAGCAGCTTGGAGCAGACCCAAGAGACCCAGTACTTC.